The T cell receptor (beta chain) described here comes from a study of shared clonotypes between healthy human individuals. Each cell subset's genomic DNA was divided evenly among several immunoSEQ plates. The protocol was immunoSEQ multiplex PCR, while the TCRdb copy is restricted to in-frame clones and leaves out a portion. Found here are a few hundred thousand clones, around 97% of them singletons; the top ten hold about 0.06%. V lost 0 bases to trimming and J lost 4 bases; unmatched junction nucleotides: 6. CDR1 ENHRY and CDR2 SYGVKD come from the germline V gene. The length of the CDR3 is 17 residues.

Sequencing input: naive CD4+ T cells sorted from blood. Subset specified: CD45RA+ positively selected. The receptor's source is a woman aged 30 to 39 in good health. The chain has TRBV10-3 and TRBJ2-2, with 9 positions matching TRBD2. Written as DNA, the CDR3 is TGTGCCATCAGTGAGTCGCCGGGACTAGCTGGCACCGGGGAGCTGTTTTTT. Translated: CAISESPGLAGTGELFF.